Presented here are 22 T cell receptor beta chains from one specimen sequenced in a study of regulatory T cells in long-lasting Graves disease. Construction of TCR beta libraries relied on iRepertoire HTBI primers and on Arm-PCR targeting CDR3 regions. TCRdb itself ran the multiplex PCR reads through MiXCR, one entry per CDR3 protein. Counted here are some 600,000 distinct CDR3 sequences, about 16% occurring once; the ten biggest clones make up about 11%. Time point reported: newly diagnosed GD, antithyroid drugs for less than 3 months. PBMC RNA was the source of the TCR library. This same sample was also taken into another study, of T cells in Graves' hyperthyroidism and ophthalmopathy.

The sample consisted of peripheral blood mononuclear cells (PBMCs), taken at new diagnosis, from a patient treated with antithyroid drugs. These receptors came from a man aged 18 to 29 with Graves disease.

This clonotype has at least ten counts. As DNA, the CDR3 is TGTGCTAGTGGTTTCAGCCAGTCAAAGCGCACAGATACGCAGTATTTT. Its translation: CASGFSQSKRTDTQYF. The rearrangement uses TRBV12-5 and TRBJ2-3; no firm D call. Trimming cost V 3 bases and J 1 base, with 14 bases left between them. CDR3 length: 16 amino acids. The V gene's germline CDR1 is LGHNT and CDR2 FRNRAP.

This clonotype was picked up one time. This may stem from a read error, because a much larger clone lies one nucleotide away. The chain is built from TRBV6-2 or TRBV6-3 and TRBJ2-1; 9 bases are a match to TRBD2. V was pared by 5 bases and J by 7 bases, with 6 bases of the junction left unmatched. This CDR3 contains 14 residues. Per germline, CDR1 MNHEY and CDR2 SVGEGT. The CDR3, as DNA: TGTGCCAGCAGTAAGGCTAGCGGGGTGAATGAGCAGTTCTTC. This encodes CASSKASGVNEQFF.

This clonotype was observed many times. The chain employs TRBV7-8 and TRBJ2-3, with a tentative D call TRBD1 (5 bases). V gave up 2 bases and J gave up 5 bases, with 14 bases separating them. Germline V gives CDR1 SGHVS, CDR2 FQNEAQ. The CDR3 extends over 15 amino acids. DNA for the CDR3: TGTGCCAGCAGCTTAAGGTCAGGGCCCAAAGATACGCAGTATTTT. This codes for CASSLRSGPKDTQYF.

This chain uses TRBV7-9 with TRBJ1-1, with D possibly being TRBD1 (6 bases). The V end was cut by 5 bases, the J end by 5 bases, with 18 bases between. The CDR3 extends over 15 amino acids. CDR1 is SEHNR, CDR2 FQNEAQ, per germline (reference sequence). CDR3 region: CASSPEGGLDTEAFF. In DNA, the CDR3 is TGTGCCAGCAGCCCGGAGGGGGGGCTTGATACTGAAGCTTTCTTT.

This clonotype was observed many times. The chain uses TRBV27 and TRBJ1-2; TRBD1 agrees at 10 bases. V was pared by 4 bases and J by 5 bases, with 10 bases of the junction left unmatched. The CDR3 totals 16 residues. Germline V gene lookup returns CDR1 MNHEY and CDR2 SMNVEV (reference sequence). CDR3 sequence: CASSSIPTGGGYGYTF. The DNA of the CDR3 is TGTGCCAGCAGTTCCATCCCGACAGGGGGCGGTTATGGCTACACCTTC.

This clonotype showed up many times. The chain joins TRBV20-1 to TRBJ2-5; 12 bases fit TRBD2. With 5 bases clipped from V and 1 base from J, the junction kept 5 bases outside the gene matches. This CDR3 has 15 amino acids. Germline CDR1 DFQATT, CDR2 SNEGSKA (reference sequence). CDR3: CSAPPGLAGQETQYF. CDR3 nucleotide sequence: TGCAGTGCTCCTCCGGGACTAGCGGGCCAAGAGACCCAGTACTTC.

The rearrangement uses TRBV6-5 and TRBJ1-4, with D perhaps TRBD1 (6 bases). The V gene lost 0 bases and the J gene lost 5 bases, with 13 bases spanning the gap. Germline V lookup: CDR1 MNHEY, CDR2 SVGAGI. CDR3 length: 16 amino acids. The CDR3 DNA sequence: TGTGCCAGCAGTTACTCGACTTGGCAGGGGAATGAAAAACTGTTTTTT. This gives the protein CASSYSTWQGNEKLFF.

The V and J genes are TRBV6-1 and TRBJ2-7; either TRBD1 or TRBD2 may supply D (5 bases each). V shed 6 bases and J shed 6 bases, with 15 bases lying between them. This CDR3 comprises 13 residues. In germline, CDR1 is MNHNS, CDR2 SASEGT. Written as DNA, the CDR3 is TGTGCCAGCAGCCCTCAGGCCGGGACCGAGCAGTACTTC. Amino acid sequence: CASSPQAGTEQYF.

In its sample, this clonotype was seen many times. J is TRBJ2-5 and V is TRBV7-9; either TRBD1 or TRBD2 may fit D (6 bases each). Germline values: CDR1 SEHNR, CDR2 FQNEAQ (reference sequence). The CDR3 runs to 14 residues. V was cut by 1 base and J by 4 bases, with 10 bases left in between. For the CDR3, the DNA is TGTGCCAGCAGCTTAGTGGGGGGCACAGAGACCCAGTACTTC. Translating it yields CASSLVGGTETQYF.

This clonotype was picked up a small number of times. V is TRBV3-1 and J is TRBJ2-3, with a weak D call TRBD2 (5 bases). This CDR3 has 15 residues. CDR1 is LGHDT and CDR2 is YNNKEL in the germline V gene (reference sequence). Trimming cost V 0 bases and J 7 bases, with 14 bases left between them. As DNA, the CDR3 is TGTGCCAGCAGCCAAGATTGGGCGGAGGCGCATACGCAGTATTTT. Protein: CASSQDWAEAHTQYF.

V and J are TRBV30 and TRBJ1-4; D uncertain. Trimming left V 6 bases short and J 0 bases short, with 8 bases between. Germline CDR1 is GTSNPN and CDR2 is SVGIG (reference sequence). CDR3 length: 13 residues. The CDR3 is CACAGTTNEKLFF. CDR3 nucleotide sequence: TGTGCCTGCGCCGGGACAACTAATGAAAAACTGTTTTTT. The variable domain in full, completed from reference TRBV30 and TRBJ1-4, reads SQTIHQWPATLVQPVGSPLSLECTVEGTSNPNLYWYRQAAGRGLQLLFYSVGIGQISSEVPQNLSASRPQDRQFILSSKKLLLSDSGFYLCACAGTTNEKLFFGSGTQLSVL.

J is TRBJ1-5 and V is TRBV20-1, with 11 bases aligning to TRBD1. The CDR3 is 15 amino acids. Germline CDR1 DFQATT, CDR2 SNEGSKA (reference sequence). V lost 1 base, J lost 4 bases, and 3 bases stayed unmatched. The CDR3 DNA is TGCAGTGCTAGAGTAGGACAGGGGGCGAATCAGCCCCAGCATTTT. It codes for CSARVGQGANQPQHF.

This clonotype was detected ten times or more. The chain uses TRBV3-1 and TRBJ1-2; D is undetermined. Germline V gives CDR1 LGHDT, CDR2 YNNKEL (reference sequence). With 4 bases removed from V and 7 bases from J, the gap between germline ends came to 13 bases. CDR3 length: 13 amino acids. The CDR3 nucleotides are TGTGCCAGCAGCCCAACCAGGACTAGTGGCTACACCTTC. Its protein is CASSPTRTSGYTF.

This clonotype was picked up many times. This sequence joins TRBV28 and TRBJ2-7; D not certain. The CDR3 totals 15 residues. The germline V and J ends were trimmed by 5 bases and 3 bases, with 17 bases remaining between them. Germline V gene lookup returns CDR1 MDHEN and CDR2 SYDVKM. The CDR3 here is CASSPRTWFNYEQYF. DNA for the CDR3: TGTGCCAGCAGTCCCCGGACCTGGTTTAACTACGAGCAGTACTTC.

Notes on this clonotype: At one end, the junction sequence differs from germline, possibly due to a read error. The rearrangement joins TRBV7-3 to TRBJ1-2, with D possibly matching TRBD1 (6 bases). The CDR3 covers 15 residues. The germline CDR1 and CDR2 sequences are SGHTA and FQGTGA. The CDR3 is CASSPTGRVLYGYTF. The CDR3 coding sequence is TGCGCCAGCAGCCCTACAGGGAGAGTTCTCTATGGCTACACCTTC.

This clonotype came up a few times. Its ends do not fully match the called genes, so a read error is possible. The chain combines TRBV11-2 with TRBJ2-5, with 11 bases identical to TRBD2. The CDR3 is 15 amino acids. CDR1 and CDR2 from the germline V gene are SGHAT and FQNNGV. The DNA of the CDR3 is TGTGCCAACAGCTTAGAAGGGACTAGCGGCATGGCCCAGTACTTC. It is translated as CANSLEGTSGMAQYF.

This clonotype came up many times. V and J are TRBV7-2 and TRBJ2-5, with TRBD2 matching 9 bases. Germline CDR1 and CDR2: SGHTA and FQGNSA. V lost 3 bases to trimming and J lost 5 bases; unmatched junction nucleotides: 7. The CDR3 has 15 amino acids. The CDR3 is CASSFRGREYETQYF. In DNA form, the CDR3 reads TGTGCCAGCAGCTTTCGCGGGAGGGAGTACGAGACCCAGTACTTC.

In its sample, this clonotype was seen a few times. The genes are TRBV7-8 and TRBJ2-7; the match to TRBD2 covers 7 bases. This CDR3 has 18 amino acids. Germline V gene data show CDR1 as SGHVS and CDR2 as FQNEAQ. V lost 3 bases, J lost 0 bases, and 14 bases stayed unmatched. CDR3: CASSLGREVLHLSYEQYF. The CDR3 region has the DNA TGTGCCAGCAGCTTGGGTCGGGAGGTCCTACACCTCTCCTACGAGCAGTACTTC.

This clonotype was observed a few times. The chain uses TRBV7-6 and TRBJ2-2, with 10 bases identical to TRBD2. The V gene end was trimmed by 5 bases and the J gene end by 4 bases; junction bases not matched to a gene: 7. Germline CDR1 SGHVS, CDR2 FNYEAQ. CDR3 size: 16 residues. The CDR3 reads CASSQERTSGTGELFF. CDR3 bases: TGTGCCAGCAGCCAAGAGCGGACTAGCGGCACCGGGGAGCTGTTTTTT.

This chain uses TRBV29-1 with TRBJ2-1, with 9 nucleotides matching TRBD1. V shed 7 bases, J shed 4 bases, and the junction held 8 bases outside the gene matches. Germline assignment: CDR1 SQVTM and CDR2 ANQGSEA. The CDR3 covers 14 residues. The CDR3 sequence: CSGRQGGPYNEQFF. Here the CDR3 DNA reads TGCAGCGGCCGACAGGGGGGACCGTACAATGAGCAGTTCTTC.

This clonotype was detected a few times. The rearrangement uses TRBV20-1 and TRBJ1-3, with 8 bases lining up with TRBD1. The CDR3 has 12 amino acids. The V segment lost 5 bases and the J segment 8 bases; nucleotides outside the gene matches: 5. The germline V gene encodes CDR1 DFQATT and CDR2 SNEGSKA (reference sequence). The CDR3 coding sequence is TGCAGTGCTCCGGGACAGGTGGACACCATATATTTT. It codes for CSAPGQVDTIYF.

This clonotype has a handful of counts. The chain has TRBV20-1 and TRBJ1-5; D ambiguous. Germline V CDR1 and CDR2: DFQATT, SNEGSKA (reference sequence). V gave up 0 bases and J gave up 3 bases, with 6 bases separating them. There are 13 residues in the CDR3. The CDR3 loop reads CSARDHLNQPQHF. The DNA of the CDR3 is TGCAGTGCTAGAGATCATCTCAATCAGCCCCAGCATTTT.